This TCR beta chain appears in the sequencing data of a study of T cell responses to AZD1222 COVID-19 vaccine. Study-wide points: Among spike-specific TCRs, nearly half reportedly target unmutated variant regions.

Sequenced by immunoSEQ multiplex PCR; TCRdb stores in-frame clones only, minus some. The profile shows about 56,000 clones, approximately 80% of them singletons. Second-dose intervals near 4 or 12 weeks were combined. The sample holds one count of this clone. Its antigen is not identified. Germline trimming cut 7 bases from V and 4 bases from J; bases unmatched to any gene: 9. Germline V gene lookup returns CDR1 LNHDA and CDR2 SQIVND (reference sequence). The CDR3 consists of 15 residues. The sequence derives from an adult who received the AZD1222 COVID-19 vaccine. The sample here was peripheral blood, taken 28 days after the second AZD1222 dose. V gene TRBV19 combines with J gene TRBJ1-1, with TRBD1 matching 10 bases. The CDR3 here is CASTSDRGRGTEAFF. CDR3 DNA sequence: TGTGCCAGTACGTCGGACAGGGGGAGAGGCACTGAAGCTTTCTTT.